This T cell receptor beta chain was sequenced in a study of prognosis after radiotherapy for stage I lung cancer (dated by TCRdb to 2020 to 2022). A note on the overall study: Between April 2018 and early 2019, roughly 20 patients with stage I NSCLC were enrolled in Nanjing, China. Squamous cell carcinoma histology was identified in roughly 7 patients, and adenocarcinoma histology was identified in about a dozen patients. A total of 40 or so blood samples from 19 patients were sequenced, with one sample obtained before and one obtained after SBRT for each patient. In more than 13 patients the disease was a newly diagnosed primary stage I lung tumor, whereas 4 to 6 had oligometastatic NSCLC following surgical resection of the primary tumor. SBRT was given in 3 to 5 fractions with a biologically effective dose of at least 100 Gy, using image-guided IMRT or VMAT. Distant metastases were developed by four of the 19 patients after SBRT, at a median of around seven months, whereas no significant progression was observed in the other 15 patients. All patients were considered medically inoperable, owing to comorbidities in around eleven and refusal of surgery in 6 or 7. Peripheral blood TCR beta repertoires were profiled in stage I NSCLC patients before and after stereotactic body radiotherapy, and the study then linked these repertoires to distant failure. In every patient, SBRT was given without any concurrent therapy. The cohort was made up of 10 to 15 men and more than five women, with a median age of approximately 74 years and an age range of roughly 50 to 95 years. Here is what the overall study found, with its caveats: TRBV and TRBJ usage frequencies reportedly varied with metastasis status, involving two V genes at baseline and several V and two J genes after SBRT. All reported P values were unadjusted for multiple comparisons. After SBRT, the number of unique TCR clones decreased (median roughly 10,000 before versus some 6,400 after; Wilcoxon paired P=0.011). The study was limited by the small cohort and short follow-up, and independent validation of the study findings is required. Whether the expanded TCR clones were tumor-specific was not determined. Post-SBRT Shannon entropy and its change from baseline were lower in patients who developed distant metastases; baseline Shannon entropy was not associated with metastases.

All patients had node-negative disease on CT and PET/CT, and none had a history of other malignancies or had previously received chemotherapy or radiotherapy. At each of two time points, around 6.1 milliliters of peripheral venous blood were collected into EDTA tubes. PBMCs were isolated by Ficoll-Paque Plus density-gradient centrifugation. Immediately after collection, samples were stored at -80 degrees C until analysis. Two rounds of multiplex PCR were used to amplify the TCR beta CDR3 region from genomic DNA. The first PCR round used primers specific to each TRBV and TRBJ gene, and the primer sequences were filed in Chinese patent CN105087789A. Universal primers were used in the second PCR round. The Roche High Pure PCR Template Preparation Kit was used to extract genomic DNA from frozen PBMCs. Paired-end sequencing with 151 bp reads was performed on the libraries using an Illumina HiSeq 3000. The study's processing was this. Raw reads lacking the multiplex PCR primer sequences were removed with CutAdapt. Using PEAR, the high-quality paired reads were merged into contigs. MiXCR assigned TRB V, D and J gene segments to each contig by aligning to reference sequences. CDR3 sequences were clustered by base quality and sequence similarity to remove sequencing errors. Diversity was calculated as Shannon entropy divided by the natural log of the number of productive TCR sequences. Clonality was computed as one minus the ratio of Shannon entropy to the natural log of the number of unique clonotypes. The Youden index of ROC curves was used to select progression-free survival cut-offs for repertoire metrics, and analyses were performed in R 3.5.3. The public reads were reanalyzed by TCRdb: fastp trimming at Q25, MiXCR alignment, in-frame beta chains only. Rows with one shared CDR3 protein collapse into an entry with the most common genes and DNA. The V and J calls, along with clone size, are taken from TCRdb and not from the paper's own processing. The sample data list over 15,000 distinct CDR3 sequences, and roughly 31% of these were observed just once. The ten largest clonotypes hold 20% to 25% of the sample.

Only one count was recorded for this clonotype. Which antigen it targets is not known. Base qualities are not provided; no much larger clone lies one nucleotide away. A lone read is weak support. This receptor was obtained from a donor aged 50 or older with non-small cell lung cancer. The source material was PBMCs, sampled before or after stereotactic body radiation therapy (not recorded which).

The CDR3 sequence is CASRPKVVQETQYF. The nucleotide sequence reads as follows: TGTGCCAGCAGACCAAAGGTAGTACAAGAGACCCAGTACTTC. The chain joins TRBV7-2 to TRBJ2-5, with the identity of the D gene unclear. V loses 6 bases, J loses 2 bases, and the germline ends lie 13 bases apart. The germline V gene specifies SGHTA as CDR1 and FQGNSA as CDR2. Its CDR3 holds 14 amino acids, cysteine through phenylalanine. The retained sequence is limited to the CDR3, 42 bases, with the frame set at the first base.